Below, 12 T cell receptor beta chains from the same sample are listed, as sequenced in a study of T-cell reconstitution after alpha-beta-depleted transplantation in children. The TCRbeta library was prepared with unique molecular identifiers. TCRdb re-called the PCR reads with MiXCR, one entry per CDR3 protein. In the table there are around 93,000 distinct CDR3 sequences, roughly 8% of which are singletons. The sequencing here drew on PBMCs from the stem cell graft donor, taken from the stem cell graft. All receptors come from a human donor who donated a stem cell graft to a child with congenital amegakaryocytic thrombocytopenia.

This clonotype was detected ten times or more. CDR3 sequence: CASSLGGGDYNEQFF. CDR3 coding DNA: TGTGCCAGCAGTTTGGGTGGCGGGGACTACAATGAGCAGTTCTTC. The rearrangement uses TRBV12-3 or TRBV12-4 and TRBJ2-1, with a possible D match to TRBD2 (6 bases). This CDR3 is 15 amino acids long. Trimming took off 3 bases at V and 3 bases at J, with 12 bases between the two ends.

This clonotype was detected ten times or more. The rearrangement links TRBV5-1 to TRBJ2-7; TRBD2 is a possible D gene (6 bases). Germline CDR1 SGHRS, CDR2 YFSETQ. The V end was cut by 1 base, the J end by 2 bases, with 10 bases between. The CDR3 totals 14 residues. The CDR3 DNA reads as TGCGCCAGCAGCTTGTACGGGACTCCCTACGAGCAGTACTTC. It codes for CASSLYGTPYEQYF. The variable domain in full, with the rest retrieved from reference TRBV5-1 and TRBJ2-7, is KAGVTQTPRYLIKTRGQQVTLSCSPISGHRSVSWYQQTPGQGLQFLFEYFSETQRNKGNFPGRFSGRQFSNSRSEMNVSTLELGDSALYLCASSLYGTPYEQYFGPGTRLTVT.

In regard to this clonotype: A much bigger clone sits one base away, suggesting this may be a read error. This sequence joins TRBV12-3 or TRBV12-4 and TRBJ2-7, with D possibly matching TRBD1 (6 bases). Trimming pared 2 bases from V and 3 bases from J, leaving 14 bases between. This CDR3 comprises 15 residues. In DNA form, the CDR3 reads TGTGCCAGCAGTTTAAGCAGGGGCCTCTACTACGAGCAGTACTTC. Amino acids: CASSLSRGLYYEQYF.

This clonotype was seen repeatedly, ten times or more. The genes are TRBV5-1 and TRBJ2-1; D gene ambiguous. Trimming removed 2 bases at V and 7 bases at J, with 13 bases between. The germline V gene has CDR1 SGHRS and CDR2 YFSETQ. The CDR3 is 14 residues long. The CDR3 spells CASSFDPMPNEQFF. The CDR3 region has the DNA TGCGCCAGCAGCTTTGACCCAATGCCAAATGAGCAGTTCTTC.

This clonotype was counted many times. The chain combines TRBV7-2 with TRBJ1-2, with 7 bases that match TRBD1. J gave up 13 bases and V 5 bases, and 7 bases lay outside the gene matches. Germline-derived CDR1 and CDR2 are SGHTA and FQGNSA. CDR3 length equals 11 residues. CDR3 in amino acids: CASSLDRVVTF. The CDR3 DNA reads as TGTGCCAGCAGCCTCGACAGGGTTGTCACCTTC.

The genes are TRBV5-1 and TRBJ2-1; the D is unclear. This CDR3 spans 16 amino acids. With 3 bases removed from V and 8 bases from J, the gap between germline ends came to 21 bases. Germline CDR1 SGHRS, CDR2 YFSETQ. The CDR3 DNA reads TGCGCCAGCAGCTCCCGACTGATGTCTGCCAACGATGAGCAGTTCTTC. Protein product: CASSSRLMSANDEQFF.

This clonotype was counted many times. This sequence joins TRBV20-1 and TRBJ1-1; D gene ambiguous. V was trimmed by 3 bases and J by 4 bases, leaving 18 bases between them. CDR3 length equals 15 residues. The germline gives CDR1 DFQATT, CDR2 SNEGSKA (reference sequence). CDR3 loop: CSASESFARGTEAFF. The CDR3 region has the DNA TGCAGTGCTAGTGAGTCTTTTGCTCGGGGCACTGAAGCTTTCTTT.

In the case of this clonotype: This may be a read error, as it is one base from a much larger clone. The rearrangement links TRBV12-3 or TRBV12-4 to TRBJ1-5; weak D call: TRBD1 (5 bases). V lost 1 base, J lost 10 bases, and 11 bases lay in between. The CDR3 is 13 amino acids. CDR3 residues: CASSLGQGSPQHF. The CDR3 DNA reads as TGTGCCAGCAGTTTAGGTCAGGGTAGCCCCCAGCATTTT.

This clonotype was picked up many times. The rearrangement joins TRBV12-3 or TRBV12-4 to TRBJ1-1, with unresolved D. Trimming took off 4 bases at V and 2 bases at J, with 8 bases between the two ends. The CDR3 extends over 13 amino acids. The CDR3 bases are TGTGCCAGCAGTTCGGACGCAAACACTGAAGCTTTCTTT. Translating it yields CASSSDANTEAFF.

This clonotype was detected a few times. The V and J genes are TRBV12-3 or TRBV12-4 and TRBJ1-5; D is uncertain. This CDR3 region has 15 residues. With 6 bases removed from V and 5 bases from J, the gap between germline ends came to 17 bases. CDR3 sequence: CASSIRGIGHQPQHF. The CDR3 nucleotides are TGTGCCAGCAGCATACGGGGAATTGGGCATCAGCCCCAGCATTTT.

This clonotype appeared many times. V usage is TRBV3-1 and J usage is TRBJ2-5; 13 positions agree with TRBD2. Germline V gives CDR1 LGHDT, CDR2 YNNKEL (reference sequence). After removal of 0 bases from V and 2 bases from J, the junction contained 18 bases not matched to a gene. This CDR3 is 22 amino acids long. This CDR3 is CASSQDLRSRLAGGTRQETQYF. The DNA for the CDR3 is TGTGCCAGCAGCCAAGATCTTCGGTCCCGACTAGCGGGGGGAACCAGACAAGAGACCCAGTACTTC.

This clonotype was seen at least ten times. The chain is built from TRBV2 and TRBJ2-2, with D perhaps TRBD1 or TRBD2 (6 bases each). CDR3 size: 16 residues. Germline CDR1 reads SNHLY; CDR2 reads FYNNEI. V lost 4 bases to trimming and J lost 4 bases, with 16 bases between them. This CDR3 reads CASSVYPQGLTGELFF. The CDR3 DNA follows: TGTGCCAGCAGTGTCTACCCACAGGGACTCACCGGGGAGCTGTTTTTT.